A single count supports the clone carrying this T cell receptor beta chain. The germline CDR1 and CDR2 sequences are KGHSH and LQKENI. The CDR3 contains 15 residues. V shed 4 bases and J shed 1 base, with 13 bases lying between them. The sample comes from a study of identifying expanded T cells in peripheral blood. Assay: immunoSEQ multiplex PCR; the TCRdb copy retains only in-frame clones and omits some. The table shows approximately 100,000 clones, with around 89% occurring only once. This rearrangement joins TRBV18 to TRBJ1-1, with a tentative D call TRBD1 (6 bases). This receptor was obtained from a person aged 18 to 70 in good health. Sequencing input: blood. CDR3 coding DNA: TGTGCCAGCTCACGAACCGGGACAAAGAACACTGAAGCTTTCTTT. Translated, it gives CASSRTGTKNTEAFF.